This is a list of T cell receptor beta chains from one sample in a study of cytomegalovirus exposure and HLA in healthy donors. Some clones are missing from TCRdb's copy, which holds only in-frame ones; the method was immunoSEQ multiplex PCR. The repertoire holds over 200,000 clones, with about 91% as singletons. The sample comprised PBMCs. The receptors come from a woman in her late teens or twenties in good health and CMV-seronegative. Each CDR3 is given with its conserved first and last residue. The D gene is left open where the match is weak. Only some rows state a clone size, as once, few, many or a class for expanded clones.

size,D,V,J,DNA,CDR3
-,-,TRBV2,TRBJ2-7,TGTGCCAGCAGCCCCGGGACTCCGTCGTACGAGCAGTACTTC,CASSPGTPSYEQYF
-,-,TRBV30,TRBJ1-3,TGTGCCTGGAGTGTCCGGAGCACCATATATTTT,CAWSVRSTIYF
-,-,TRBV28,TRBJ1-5,TGTGCCAGCAGTTTACTGACACCTAGCAATCAGCCCCAGCATTTT,CASSLLTPSNQPQHF
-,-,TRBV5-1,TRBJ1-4,TGCGCCAGCAGCAGTGGAGCAGGGGCTGGGGAAAAACTGTTTTTT,CASSSGAGAGEKLFF
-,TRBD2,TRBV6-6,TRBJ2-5,TGTGCCAGCAGTTACTTGTCCGGGGGGTCGGAGACCCAGTACTTC,CASSYLSGGSETQYF
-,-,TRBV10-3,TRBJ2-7,TGTGCCATCAGTGAGTCTTTGCCGGGGACAGAGCAGTACTTC,CAISESLPGTEQYF
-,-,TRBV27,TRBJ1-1,TGTGCCAGCAGTTCCGCAACTGACAGATACACTGAAGCTTTCTTT,CASSSATDRYTEAFF
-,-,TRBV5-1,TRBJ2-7,TGCGCCAGCAGTTCGTTCCCCAGGGTGGCCTACGAGCAGTACTTC,CASSSFPRVAYEQYF
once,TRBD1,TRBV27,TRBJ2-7,TGTGCCAGCCGATCAGGTCATGGACAGGGGGCCCACGAGCAGTACTTC,CASRSGHGQGAHEQYF
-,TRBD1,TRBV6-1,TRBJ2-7,TGTGCCAGCAGTGCCCGGGACAGTCCCTACGAGCAGTACTTC,CASSARDSPYEQYF
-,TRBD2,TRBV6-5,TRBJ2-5,TGTGCCAGCAGACCGGGGGGGGGCTGGAAGACCCAGTACTTC,CASRPGGGWKTQYF
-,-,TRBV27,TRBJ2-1,TGTGCCAGCAGTTTACGACCGACTACAGGGGAGCAGTTCTTC,CASSLRPTTGEQFF
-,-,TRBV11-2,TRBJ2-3,TGTGCCAGCAGCTCCACGACAGGTGTCACAGATACGCAGTATTTT,CASSSTTGVTDTQYF
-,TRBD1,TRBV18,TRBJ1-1,TGTGCCAGCTCACCTCTGAGACAGGGGGGCACTGAAGCTTTCTTT,CASSPLRQGGTEAFF
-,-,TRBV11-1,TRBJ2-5,TGTGCCAGCAGCGTACATCCACAGCAGTTCCAAGAGACCCAGTACTTC,CASSVHPQQFQETQYF
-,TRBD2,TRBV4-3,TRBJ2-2,TGCGCCAGCAGCCAAGATCTGAGCGGGATGAACACCGGGGAGCTGTTTTTT,CASSQDLSGMNTGELFF
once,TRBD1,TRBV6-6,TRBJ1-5,TGTGCCAGCAGCCGCCCCCCGGGACAGAATCAGCCCCAGCATTTT,CASSRPPGQNQPQHF
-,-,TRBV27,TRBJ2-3,TGTGCCAGCAGTTTACGAGCGGGTTTAGTGGATACGCAGTATTTT,CASSLRAGLVDTQYF
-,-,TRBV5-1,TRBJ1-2,TGCGCCAGCAGCTTGGTATGGGACTCCAACTATGGCTACACCTTC,CASSLVWDSNYGYTF
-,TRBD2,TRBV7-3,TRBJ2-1,TGTGCCAGCAGCCCGGCAGCATCGGGAGGGCCTTACAATGAGCAGTTCTTC,CASSPAASGGPYNEQFF
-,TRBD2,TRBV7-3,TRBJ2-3,TGTGCCAGCAGCCCGGGACTAGCGGGAGTAGGAGATACGCAGTATTTT,CASSPGLAGVGDTQYF
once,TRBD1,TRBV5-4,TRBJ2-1,TGTGCCAGCAGCTCCCAGGGGGCTATATACAATGAGCAGTTCTTC,CASSSQGAIYNEQFF
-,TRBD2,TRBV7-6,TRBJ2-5,TGTGCCAGCAGCTTCCGCGGGAGGGGAGAGACCCAGTACTTC,CASSFRGRGETQYF
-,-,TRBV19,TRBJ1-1,TGTGCCAGTAGTCCCACCCAGGGGTTGAACACTGAAGCTTTCTTT,CASSPTQGLNTEAFF
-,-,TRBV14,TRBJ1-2,TGTGCCGGGGGGGGGCGAGGCTACACCTTC,CAGGGRGYTF
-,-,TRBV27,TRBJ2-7,TGTGCCAGCAGTTTATCGAGGAGCTCCTACGAGCAGTACTTC,CASSLSRSSYEQYF
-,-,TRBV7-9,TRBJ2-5,TGTGCCAGCAGTTTTCAGGGGACGGAGACCCAGTACTTC,CASSFQGTETQYF
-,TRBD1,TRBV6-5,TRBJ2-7,TGTGCCAGCAGTTACTCAGGAGGACAGGGGTCTTACGAGCAGTACTTC,CASSYSGGQGSYEQYF
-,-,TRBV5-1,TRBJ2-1,TGCGCCAGCAGCCCCTTAGACAGATACAATGAGCAGTTCTTC,CASSPLDRYNEQFF
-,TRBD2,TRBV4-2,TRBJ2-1,TGTGCCAGCAGCCAAGATGAACTAACCATAGCGGGGGGCTACAATGAGCAGTTCTTC,CASSQDELTIAGGYNEQFF
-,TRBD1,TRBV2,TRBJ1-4,TGTGCCAGCAGCACCGACAGGGCCAGGGATGAAAAACTGTTTTTT,CASSTDRARDEKLFF
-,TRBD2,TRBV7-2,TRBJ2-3,TGTGCCAGCAGCTCGCCACTAGCGGAGGTCACAGATACGCAGTATTTT,CASSSPLAEVTDTQYF
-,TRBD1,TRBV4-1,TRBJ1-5,TGCGCCAGCAGCCAAGATATCGGACAGGGAATGGACAATCAGCCCCAGCATTTT,CASSQDIGQGMDNQPQHF
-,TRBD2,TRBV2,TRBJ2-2,TGTGCCAGCAGTGATCAGCGGGAGATGATCGGGGAGCTGTTTTTT,CASSDQREMIGELFF
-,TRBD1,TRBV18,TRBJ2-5,TGTGCCAGCTCCCGAAGGGGACAGGGGGATCAAGAGACCCAGTACTTC,CASSRRGQGDQETQYF
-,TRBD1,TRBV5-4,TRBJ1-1,TGTGCCAGCAGCTTGGCCCCGGGACAGGGGCCTCGAGCTTTCTTT,CASSLAPGQGPRAFF
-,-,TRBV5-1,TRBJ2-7,TGCGCCAGCAGGACGGGGTCGAACTACGAGCAGTACTTC,CASRTGSNYEQYF
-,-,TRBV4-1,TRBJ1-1,TGCGCCAGCAGCCCATCTCCCGGTCGGGGGGGGACTGAAGCTTTCTTT,CASSPSPGRGGTEAFF
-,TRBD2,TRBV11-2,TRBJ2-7,TGTGCCAGCAGCTTAGGACTAGCGGGAGTAATGCGGGCCTACGAGCAGTACTTC,CASSLGLAGVMRAYEQYF
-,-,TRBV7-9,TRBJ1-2,TGTGCCAGCAGCTTTTCAAACCCCACGGTTACTATCTATGGCTACACCTTC,CASSFSNPTVTIYGYTF
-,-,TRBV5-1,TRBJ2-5,TGCGCCAGCAAGAGAGGGCCCAGATTCCAAGAGACCCAGTACTTC,CASKRGPRFQETQYF
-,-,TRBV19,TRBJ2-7,TGTGCCAGTAGTATAGGGTCAGGGGATCCCTACGAGCAGTACTTC,CASSIGSGDPYEQYF
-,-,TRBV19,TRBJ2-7,TGTGCCAGTAGTTTCGCAGGGAACGAGTACGAGCAGTACTTC,CASSFAGNEYEQYF
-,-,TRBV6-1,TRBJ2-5,TGTGCCAGCGATGCCTTCGGGTTCCAAGAGACCCAGTACTTC,CASDAFGFQETQYF
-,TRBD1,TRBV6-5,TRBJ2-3,TGTGCCGTACGGACAGGGTCGACAGATACGCAGTATTTT,CAVRTGSTDTQYF
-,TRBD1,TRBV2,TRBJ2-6,TGTGCCAGCATTGGCCCTCTAGACAGGGGCTCTGGGGCCAACGTCCTGACTTTC,CASIGPLDRGSGANVLTF
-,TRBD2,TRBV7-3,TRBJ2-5,TGTGCCAGTGGAGCGGGAGAGGAAGAGACCCAGTACTTC,CASGAGEEETQYF
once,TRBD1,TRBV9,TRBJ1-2,TGTGCCAGCAGCGTAGCAGGGGGCTATGGCTACACCTTC,CASSVAGGYGYTF
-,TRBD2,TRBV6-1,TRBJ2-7,TGTGCCAGCAGTGAGCAGAGCGGGAGCTCCTACGAGCAGTACTTC,CASSEQSGSSYEQYF